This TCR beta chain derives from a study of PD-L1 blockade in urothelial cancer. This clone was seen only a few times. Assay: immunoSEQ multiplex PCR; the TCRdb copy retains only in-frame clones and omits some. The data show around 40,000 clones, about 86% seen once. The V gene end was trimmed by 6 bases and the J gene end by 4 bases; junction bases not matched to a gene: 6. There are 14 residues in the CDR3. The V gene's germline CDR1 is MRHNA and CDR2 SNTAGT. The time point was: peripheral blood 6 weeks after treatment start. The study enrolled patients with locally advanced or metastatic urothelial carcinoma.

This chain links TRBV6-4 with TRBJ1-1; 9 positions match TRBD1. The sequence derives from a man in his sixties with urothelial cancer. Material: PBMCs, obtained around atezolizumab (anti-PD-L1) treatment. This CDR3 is CASRPGQGSTEAFF. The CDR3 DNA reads TGTGCCAGCAGACCGGGACAGGGCAGCACTGAAGCTTTCTTT.